The rows below give T cell receptor beta chains drawn from one sample of a study of CD8+CD57+ T cells in acquired aplastic anemia. TCRdb passed the reads through MiXCR, listing each CDR3 protein once. The table shows approximately 200,000 distinct CDR3 sequences, with 61% occurring only once. The sequenced sample was sorted CD4+, CD8+, or CD8+CD57+ T cells (not recorded which) from PBMCs. The source of these receptors is a human donor in good health. Each CDR3 is given without its conserved first and last residue.

>TRBV4-1
ASSQGTEQY
>TRBV7-2
ASSSDREPR
>TRBV29-1
SHGEQF
>TRBV7-6
ASSMTSGGASYNEQF
>TRBV25-1
ASRGVRTSTDTQY
>TRBV20-1
SASGGGTYEQY
>TRBV6-4
ASSDSSSAHYNEQF
>TRBV10-3
ASREDEKLF
>TRBV30
AWALGGGGADGYT
>TRBV19
ASSPTGVSPLH
>TRBV12-3/TRBV12-4
ASSSTGTGDYEQY
>TRBV14
ASSQEPGFGKNIQY
>TRBV24-1
ATSDRGIYEQY
>TRBV2
ASHRQVGSPLH
>TRBV15
ATSSRLAGAYNEQF
>TRBV30
AWSAHNEQF
>TRBV29-1
SVEGQLQETQY
>TRBV24-1
ATSDLLETQY
>TRBV27
ASSLMSGMDNSPLH
>TRBV15
ATSRDLKPQH
>TRBV12-3/TRBV12-4
ASSLGPTVLNEQY
>TRBV7-2
ASSSHRGMNTEAF
>TRBV7-2
ASSSQGLGTGELF
>TRBV20-1
SARVLGLAGDYTQY
>TRBV7-9
ASRSDRGPSPLH
>TRBV10-2
ASSENGINQPQH
>TRBV7-2
ASSAGYIYEQY